This is a list of T cell receptor beta chains from one sample in a study of blood T cells in healthy people across ages. TCRdb itself ran the 5' RACE reads through MiXCR, one entry per CDR3 protein. The sample yields over 450,000 distinct CDR3 sequences, around 24% seen once. Separately, the same data were catalogued under a study of T cells of mothers and their children.

Sequencing input: blood. These receptors were collected from a boy younger than 18 in good health. Both conserved end residues are part of each CDR3. The order of the fields is V gene, J gene, clone size, D gene, CDR3 protein, CDR3 DNA. D genes are given only for firm matches. Rows may omit the clone size; those that give it use once, few, many or a size class.

>TRBV20-1|TRBJ1-2|-|-
CSARDYHAIYGYTF
TGCAGTGCTAGAGATTACCATGCTATCTATGGCTACACCTTC
>TRBV28|TRBJ1-3|-|TRBD1
CASSPWTGRNTIYF
TGTGCCAGCAGTCCCTGGACAGGGCGGAACACCATATATTTT
>TRBV7-9|TRBJ2-2|few|TRBD2
CASSIYGGDSPGELFF
TGTGCCAGCAGCATATACGGGGGGGATTCCCCCGGGGAGCTGTTTTTT
>TRBV15|TRBJ2-2|few|-
CATSRVSGNTGELFF
TGTGCCACCAGCAGAGTGTCAGGGAACACCGGGGAGCTGTTTTTT
>TRBV28|TRBJ2-7|few|TRBD1
CASSTSGTGNVEQYF
TGTGCCTCTTCAACCTCCGGGACAGGGAACGTCGAGCAGTACTTC
>TRBV4-3|TRBJ2-1|-|TRBD2
CASSQGGDYNEQFF
TGCGCCAGCAGCCAGGGGGGGGATTACAATGAGCAGTTCTTC
>TRBV28|TRBJ2-7|few|TRBD1
CASTMTGGPPNEQYF
TGTGCCAGCACCATGACAGGGGGCCCCCCAAACGAGCAGTACTTC
>TRBV24-1|TRBJ2-4|few|-
CATSDPLAKNIQYF
TGTGCCACCAGTGACCCCCTGGCCAAAAACATTCAGTACTTC
>TRBV7-2|TRBJ2-7|once|TRBD2
CASSSVAGGYEQYF
TGTGCCAGCAGCTCAGTAGCGGGAGGCTACGAGCAGTACTTC
>TRBV7-2|TRBJ2-3|few|TRBD2
CASSHTSGSSDTQYF
TGTGCCAGCAGCCATACTAGCGGTTCCTCCGATACGCAGTATTTT
>TRBV24-1|TRBJ2-5|few|-
CATSEYRWETQYF
TGTGCCACCAGTGAGTATAGGTGGGAGACCCAGTACTTC
>TRBV28|TRBJ2-5|-|TRBD1
CASTTGYQETQYF
TGTGCCAGCACGACAGGGTACCAAGAGACCCAGTACTTC
>TRBV7-9|TRBJ1-4|-|-
CASSPPYAGVGEKLFF
TGTGCCAGCAGTCCCCCCTACGCGGGAGTAGGTGAAAAACTGTTTTTT
>TRBV7-9|TRBJ1-5|-|-
CASSPPGVGNQPQHF
TGTGCCAGCAGCCCCCCAGGGGTAGGCAATCAGCCCCAGCATTTT
>TRBV19|TRBJ2-1|-|-
CASSVDFYNEQFF
TGTGCCAGTAGTGTTGACTTTTACAATGAGCAGTTCTTC
>TRBV5-1|TRBJ2-1|few|-
CASSFGASVPGQFF
TGCGCCAGCAGCTTTGGGGCATCGGTCCCTGGGCAGTTCTTC
>TRBV6-1|TRBJ2-5|few|-
CASSESQGQTQYF
TGTGCCAGCAGTGAATCACAGGGTCAGACCCAGTACTTC
>TRBV6-6|TRBJ2-7|-|TRBD1
CASSYSDRNSYEQYF
TGTGCCAGCAGTTATTCGGACAGGAATTCCTACGAGCAGTACTTC
>TRBV5-6|TRBJ1-2|-|TRBD1
CASSSLTGAALYGYTF
TGTGCCAGCAGCTCCCTGACAGGGGCCGCACTCTATGGCTACACCTTC
>TRBV19|TRBJ2-2|-|-
CASSIRNTYTGELFF
TGTGCCAGTAGTATTCGAAACACCTACACCGGGGAGCTGTTTTTT
>TRBV5-1|TRBJ2-5|many|-
CASSLEGLETQYF
TGCGCCAGCAGCCTCGAGGGGTTGGAGACCCAGTACTTC
>TRBV12-3/TRBV12-4|TRBJ2-5|-|TRBD2
CASRDQAGGTQETQYF
TGTGCCAGCAGGGATCAAGCGGGAGGGACCCAAGAGACCCAGTACTTC
>TRBV7-9|TRBJ2-2|-|-
CASSSRLGHEGMKTGELFF
TGTGCCAGCAGCTCGAGATTGGGACATGAGGGAATGAAGACCGGGGAGCTGTTTTTT
>TRBV9|TRBJ2-1|-|-
CASSVEGGITYNEQFF
TGTGCCAGCAGCGTAGAAGGAGGGATTACCTACAATGAGCAGTTCTTC
>TRBV6-5|TRBJ1-1|-|-
CASTQQGTSEAFF
TGTGCCAGCACCCAACAGGGCACCTCAGAAGCTTTCTTT
>TRBV3-1|TRBJ1-3|-|-
CASSHLILPGTGNTIYF
TGTGCCAGCAGCCACCTCATCTTGCCGGGGACTGGAAACACCATATATTTT
>TRBV7-2|TRBJ2-1|few|-
CASSPLGGLNEQFF
TGTGCCAGCAGCCCCCTGGGGGGCCTGAATGAGCAGTTCTTC
>TRBV11-2|TRBJ1-5|few|-
CASSYAEGGSNQPQHF
TGTGCCAGCAGCTATGCTGAGGGTGGGAGCAATCAGCCCCAGCATTTT
>TRBV27|TRBJ2-2|-|-
CASSGSSELFF
TGTGCCAGCAGCGGGTCCTCAGAGCTGTTTTTT
>TRBV20-1|TRBJ2-3|-|-
CSFSGTEGTDTQYF
TGCAGCTTCTCCGGGACGGAGGGAACAGATACGCAGTATTTT
>TRBV7-9|TRBJ2-2|many|-
CASSHVSGEVGELFF
TGTGCCAGCAGTCACGTCTCGGGAGAGGTCGGGGAGCTGTTTTTT
>TRBV7-8|TRBJ2-7|few|TRBD2
CASSLFGLAYEQYF
TGTGCCAGCAGCTTATTCGGACTAGCGTACGAGCAGTACTTC
>TRBV7-2|TRBJ2-7|-|-
CASSPYGGQFEQYF
TGTGCCAGCAGCCCCTATGGGGGGCAGTTCGAGCAGTACTTC
>TRBV6-5|TRBJ2-3|few|-
CASSAGGYRSDTQYF
TGTGCCAGCAGTGCCGGGGGCTATCGTTCCGATACGCAGTATTTT
>TRBV7-6|TRBJ1-1|few|TRBD1
CASSPSPTGSPEAFF
TGTGCCAGCAGCCCCTCCCCGACAGGGAGTCCTGAAGCTTTCTTT
>TRBV27|TRBJ1-2|-|-
CASSLSGRDYGYTF
TGTGCCAGCAGTTTATCGGGGCGCGACTATGGCTACACCTTC
>TRBV12-3/TRBV12-4|TRBJ2-7|-|-
CASTRGGTTYEQYF
TGTGCCAGCACCCGTGGGGGGACGACCTACGAGCAGTACTTC
>TRBV19|TRBJ2-7|many|-
CASSIAAGSHEQYF
TGTGCCAGTAGTATCGCGGCAGGGTCCCACGAGCAGTACTTC
>TRBV18|TRBJ2-6|-|TRBD2
CASSPGLAVSGANVLTF
TGTGCCAGCTCCCCGGGACTAGCCGTCTCTGGGGCCAACGTCCTGACTTTC
>TRBV28|TRBJ1-2|many|TRBD1
CASSLQGGYGYTF
TGTGCCAGCAGTTTACAGGGGGGCTATGGCTACACCTTC
>TRBV7-2|TRBJ2-5|-|-
CASSLAMAYGQGTQYF
TGTGCCAGTAGCTTAGCAATGGCCTATGGCCAAGGGACCCAGTACTTC
>TRBV6-2/TRBV6-3|TRBJ1-1|few|-
CASSSNRGMNTEAFF
TGTGCCAGCAGTTCCAACAGAGGAATGAACACTGAAGCTTTCTTT
>TRBV29-1|TRBJ2-7|-|-
CSALTRQGDDEQYF
TGCAGCGCCCTGACGAGGCAGGGCGACGACGAGCAGTACTTC
>TRBV4-3|TRBJ2-7|few|TRBD1
CASSPSPGRGPYEQYF
TGCGCCAGCAGCCCTTCCCCCGGCAGGGGGCCCTACGAGCAGTACTTC
>TRBV7-9|TRBJ2-5|-|TRBD1
CASSFPTGSQETQYF
TGTGCCAGCAGCTTCCCGACAGGGTCCCAAGAGACCCAGTACTTC
>TRBV10-3|TRBJ1-2|few|TRBD1
CAISERTGRSGYTF
TGTGCCATCAGTGAGCGGACAGGGAGGAGCGGCTACACCTTC